This T cell receptor (beta chain) emerged from a study of T cell responses to AZD1222 COVID-19 vaccine (dated by TCRdb to about 2021). Background on the whole study: AZD1222 recipients whose second dose came at about 4 weeks and those whose second dose came at about 12 weeks were combined into one group, since spike-specific TCR depth and breadth did not differ between the two schedules. TCR sequencing covered over 230 trial participants: some 210 given two doses of AZD1222 and 26 given two doses of MenACWY control vaccine. Trial participants were enrolled by age into 18-55, 56-69 and 70-plus year subgroups, with around 150, 28 and 57 TCR-sequenced participants respectively. The paper as a whole reports these results and caveats: The 56-69-year group was small, and its depth increase did not reach significance, likely because of low power. Conclusions about previously exposed vaccinees are limited, since just six or seven AZD1222 recipients were seropositive for SARS-CoV-2 at baseline. After two AZD1222 doses, spike-specific TCR breadth and depth were significantly higher than at day 0 and than in MenACWY recipients. Most participants were white British and females outnumbered males, and the authors suggested that clonal diversity may have been underestimated. No day 14 peak-response samples were available, so repertoires were characterized only after the peak T cell response. Vaccine-associated CD4 TCRs spanned the whole spike protein, with dominant responses in regions 160-218 and 743-854. Reportedly, almost half of the unique spike-specific TCRs recognized epitopes lying outside the regions that are mutated in the B.1.351 and B.1.1.7 variants.

The time point label here, explained by the study, means: baseline before first vaccination. The vaccinee samples were drawn from two UK trials, COV001 and COV002, one of which was a single-blind randomized controlled phase 2/3 trial testing AZD1222 (ChAdOx1 nCoV-19) in healthy adults. Trial participant PBMC samples were collected at day 0 and day 28 after the second dose for TCRbeta chain sequencing. The CDR3 regions of human TCRbeta chains were analyzed by immunosequencing. As for the original processing: Repertoire TCRs were checked for matches against a reference library of SARS-CoV-2-specific TCRs that had been generated using the MIRA antigen-specificity platform. Breadth was defined as the fraction of unique TCRs that were SARS-CoV-2-associated. Depth was defined as the fraction of total T cells that were SARS-CoV-2-associated. Each spike-specific TCR was assigned to its reactive spike region and to a CD4 or CD8 class using the MIRA data. Log10-transformed breadth and depth values were compared by one-way ANOVA with Sidak's multiple comparisons tests. The source is immuneACCESS, and TCRdb retained only in-frame sequences with V and J called. Part of the clones is not carried over; for the studies checked, unresolved V genes explain less than half of this, and the remainder is unexplained. Clonal size and the V and J genes are those of that table, whereas D and trimming came from the DNA. Across this sample there are around 120,000 clones, with over 80% seen only once. Around 14% of the sample is in the top ten clones.

Deletion took 1 base off V and 1 base off J, with a span of 4 bases between the germline ends. The CDR3 holds 13 amino acids from the cysteine to the phenylalanine. Left in the record is the CDR3 DNA by itself, 39 bases read in frame from the first base. The germline V gene yields KGHSH for CDR1 and LQKENI for CDR2. As concerns this clone: Its antigen remains undetermined. Base qualities are missing; no much larger clone stands one base away.

The V gene is TRBV18 and the J gene is TRBJ1-1; no D gene is confidently identified. Here the sequenced sample was peripheral blood, taken on day 0 of AZD1222 vaccination. The receptor was isolated from an adult in good health. The CDR3 in this case is CASSPLRNTEAFF. The DNA sequence is given as TGTGCCAGCTCACCACTGCGGAACACTGAAGCTTTCTTT.